These T cell receptor beta chains were read from a single sample in a study of blood T cell repertoires in COVID-19. The protocol was immunoSEQ multiplex PCR, while the TCRdb copy is restricted to in-frame clones and leaves out a portion. Counted here are around 250,000 clones, approximately 87% occurring once; the ten biggest clones make up 6.2%. The sample was peripheral blood. The source of these receptors is a man between 60 and 75 years old with acute or convalescent COVID-19. The CDR3 runs from the conserved cysteine through the conserved F or W. The D gene is left open where the match is weak. The size entry is marked missing in some rows and otherwise reads once, few, many or a size class.

cdr3_length	d_call	clone_size	v_call	j_call	cdr3_aa	cdr3_nt
9	.	.	TRBV10-3	TRBJ2-7	CAGRGEQYF	TGTGCCGGGAGGGGGGAGCAGTACTTC
16	TRBD1	.	TRBV28	TRBJ2-2	CASSFGTGRGTGELFF	TGTGCCAGCAGCTTCGGGACAGGGCGAGGCACCGGGGAGCTGTTTTTT
16	.	.	TRBV11-2	TRBJ1-2	CASTPSPGGGIGGYTF	TGTGCCAGCACCCCTTCTCCCGGGGGGGGCATTGGGGGCTACACCTTC
16	.	.	TRBV4-3	TRBJ1-2	CASSQEGREPGYGYTF	TGCGCCAGCAGCCAAGAGGGGAGGGAACCCGGCTATGGCTACACCTTC
12	.	.	TRBV9	TRBJ2-1	CASSPSHNEQFF	TGTGCCAGCAGCCCTTCCCACAATGAGCAGTTCTTC
15	TRBD2	.	TRBV28	TRBJ2-7	CASSLYRLAGDEQYF	TGTGCCAGCAGTTTATATAGACTAGCGGGAGACGAGCAGTACTTC
16	.	.	TRBV7-3	TRBJ2-7	CASSLEGVGGPYEQYF	TGTGCCAGCAGCTTAGAAGGGGTAGGGGGACCCTACGAGCAGTACTTC
15	TRBD2	few	TRBV7-3	TRBJ2-1	CASSPRTSGSNEQFF	TGTGCCAGCAGCCCCCGGACTAGCGGGAGCAATGAGCAGTTCTTC
13	TRBD1	.	TRBV12-3/TRBV12-4	TRBJ1-6	CASSGQANSPLHF	TGTGCCAGCAGCGGACAGGCTAATTCACCCCTCCACTTT
14	TRBD2	few	TRBV6-5	TRBJ2-5	CASSYSGGQETQYF	TGTGCCAGCAGTTACTCGGGGGGGCAAGAGACCCAGTACTTC
14	.	.	TRBV19	TRBJ2-5	CASSILSASETQYF	TGTGCCAGTAGTATACTCTCCGCGTCGGAGACCCAGTACTTC
16	TRBD2	.	TRBV5-5	TRBJ2-1	CASSLGLAGDRVEQFF	TGTGCCAGCAGCTTGGGGCTAGCGGGAGATCGGGTTGAGCAGTTCTTC
15	.	.	TRBV11-3	TRBJ2-3	CASSFSDGVADTQYF	TGTGCCAGCAGCTTTTCAGACGGGGTTGCAGATACGCAGTATTTT
15	TRBD2	.	TRBV30	TRBJ2-1	CAWSVTSRSYNEQFF	TGTGCCTGGAGTGTGACTAGCAGATCCTACAATGAGCAGTTCTTC
12	.	.	TRBV9	TRBJ1-1	CASSVVNGEAFF	TGTGCCAGCAGCGTAGTAAACGGTGAAGCTTTCTTT
13	.	.	TRBV27	TRBJ1-2	CASRRTGNYGYTF	TGTGCCAGCAGACGAACAGGAAACTATGGCTACACCTTC
16	.	few	TRBV7-2	TRBJ2-7	CASSLGGQLDIYEQYF	TGTGCCAGCAGCTTAGGGGGACAACTAGATATCTACGAGCAGTACTTC
14	TRBD1	.	TRBV5-1	TRBJ2-5	CASSFGQGQETQYF	TGCGCCAGCAGCTTTGGACAGGGACAAGAGACCCAGTACTTC
15	TRBD1	.	TRBV18	TRBJ1-2	CASSPRDSDNYGYTF	TGTGCCAGCTCACCACGGGACAGTGATAACTATGGCTACACCTTC
16	TRBD1	.	TRBV5-8	TRBJ1-5	CASSSRQGDSNQPQHF	TGTGCCAGCAGCTCACGACAGGGGGATAGCAATCAGCCCCAGCATTTT
17	TRBD1	.	TRBV11-3	TRBJ1-1	CASSSSLRQGPDTEAFF	TGTGCCAGCAGCTCTTCCTTACGACAGGGGCCTGACACTGAAGCTTTCTTT
14	TRBD1	once	TRBV6-5	TRBJ1-2	CASSTLTGSHGYTF	TGTGCCAGCAGTACTTTGACAGGGAGTCATGGCTACACCTTC
15	TRBD1	.	TRBV6-5	TRBJ2-7	CASSRDRRSSYEQYF	TGTGCCAGCAGTAGGGACAGAAGAAGCTCCTACGAGCAGTACTTC
14	.	.	TRBV28	TRBJ1-4	CASSLGGINEKLFF	TGTGCCAGCAGTTTAGGGGGGATTAATGAAAAACTGTTTTTT
13	.	.	TRBV16	TRBJ1-2	CASSQPGTYGYTF	TGTGCCAGCAGCCAACCGGGAACCTATGGCTACACCTTC
16	.	.	TRBV27	TRBJ2-3	CASSLLRTGDTDTQYF	TGTGCCAGCAGTTTATTGAGGACGGGAGACACAGATACGCAGTATTTT
12	.	.	TRBV28	TRBJ2-7	CASRSGPYEQYF	TGTGCCAGCAGATCAGGGCCCTACGAGCAGTACTTC